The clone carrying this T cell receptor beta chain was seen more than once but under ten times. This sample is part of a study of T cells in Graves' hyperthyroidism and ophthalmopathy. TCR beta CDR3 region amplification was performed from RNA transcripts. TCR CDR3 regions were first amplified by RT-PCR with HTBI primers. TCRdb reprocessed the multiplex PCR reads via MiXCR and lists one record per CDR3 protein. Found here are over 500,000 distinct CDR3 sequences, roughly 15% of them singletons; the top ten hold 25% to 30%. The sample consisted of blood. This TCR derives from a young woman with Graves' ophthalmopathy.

The CDR3 DNA reads TGCGCCAGCAGGGGGATTCCCGGGACTACCTACAATGAGCAGTTCTTC. This translates into CASRGIPGTTYNEQFF. The chain employs TRBV5-1 and TRBJ2-1, with TRBD2 identical over 7 bases. The CDR3 spans 16 residues. Germline CDR1 SGHRS, CDR2 YFSETQ. Unmatched junction bases numbered 10, after V lost 5 bases and J lost 2 bases.